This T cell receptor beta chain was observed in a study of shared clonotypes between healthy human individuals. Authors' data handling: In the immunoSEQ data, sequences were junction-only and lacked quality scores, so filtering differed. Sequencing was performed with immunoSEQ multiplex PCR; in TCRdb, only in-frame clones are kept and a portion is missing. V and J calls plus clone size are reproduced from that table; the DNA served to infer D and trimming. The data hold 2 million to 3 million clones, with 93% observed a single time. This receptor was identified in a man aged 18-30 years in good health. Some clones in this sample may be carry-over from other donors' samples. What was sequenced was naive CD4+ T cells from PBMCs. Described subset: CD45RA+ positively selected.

The CDR3 loop reads CASSLRGVPADTQYF. Written as DNA, the CDR3 is TGTGCCAGCAGCTTAAGGGGGGTACCGGCAGATACGCAGTATTTT. The chain joins TRBV13 to TRBJ2-3; possibly TRBD1 or TRBD2 for D (6 bases each). The V end lost 2 bases, the J end lost 4 bases, and 13 bases lay between the germline ends. Germline CDR1 reads PRHDT; CDR2 reads FYEKMQ (reference sequence). The CDR3 sequence is 15 residues long.